This T cell receptor beta chain was sequenced for a study of beta chain features in type 1 diabetes. Study results and limitations: Moderate but significant shortening of TCRB CDR3s was recorded in all four CD4+ subsets from Type 1 diabetes patients. Fewer insertions but more deletions were seen at VDJ junctions in type 1 diabetes patients.

Reverse transcribing all isolated RNA meant expressed TCRB transcripts were sequenced. Sequenced by immunoSEQ multiplex PCR; TCRdb stores in-frame clones only, minus some. The data contain 300,000 to 450,000 clones, roughly 12% of them singletons. The authors obtained over 95% purity in all sorted populations. There are 14 residues in the CDR3. Germline CDR1 is SGHTA and CDR2 is FQGNSA. The J segment lost 2 bases and the V segment lost 5 bases, leaving 5 bases of the junction unmatched. Only a few counts were recorded for this clone. The target antigen is unknown. This sequence was found in a woman aged 18-29 years with type 1 diabetes. The chain carries TRBV7-2 and TRBJ1-2, with TRBD1 identical over 7 bases. What was sequenced was naive CD4+ T cells from blood. DNA of the CDR3: TGTGCCAGCAGCACCCAGACAGGGAACTATGGCTACACCTTC. Protein sequence: CASSTQTGNYGYTF.